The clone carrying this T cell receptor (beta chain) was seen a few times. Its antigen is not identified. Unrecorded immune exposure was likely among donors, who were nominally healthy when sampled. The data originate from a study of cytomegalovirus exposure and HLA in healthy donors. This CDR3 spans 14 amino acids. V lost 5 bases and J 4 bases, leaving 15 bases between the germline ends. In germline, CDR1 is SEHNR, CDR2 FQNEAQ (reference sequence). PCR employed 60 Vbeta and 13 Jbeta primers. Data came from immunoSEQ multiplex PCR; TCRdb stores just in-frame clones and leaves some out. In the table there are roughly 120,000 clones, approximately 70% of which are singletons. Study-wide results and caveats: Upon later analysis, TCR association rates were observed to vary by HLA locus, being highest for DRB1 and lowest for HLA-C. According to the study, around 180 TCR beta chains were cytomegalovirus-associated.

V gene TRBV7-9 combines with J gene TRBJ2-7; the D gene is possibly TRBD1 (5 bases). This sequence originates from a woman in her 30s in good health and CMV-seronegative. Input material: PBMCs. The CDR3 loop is CASSPSGFGYEQYF. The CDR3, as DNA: TGTGCCAGCAGCCCTTCAGGGTTCGGATACGAGCAGTACTTC.